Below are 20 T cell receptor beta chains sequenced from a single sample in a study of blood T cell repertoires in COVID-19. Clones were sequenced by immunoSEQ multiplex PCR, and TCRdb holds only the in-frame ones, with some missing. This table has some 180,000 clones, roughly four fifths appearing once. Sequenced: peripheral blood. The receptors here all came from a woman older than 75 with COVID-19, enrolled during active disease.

This CDR3 is CASSPEAGVRNEQYF. CDR3 bases: TGTGCCAGCTCACCAGAGGCGGGAGTAAGGAACGAGCAGTACTTC. The rearrangement uses TRBV18 and TRBJ2-7; 7 bases agree with TRBD2. The CDR3 is made up of 15 amino acids. Looked up from germline, CDR1 is KGHSH and CDR2 is LQKENI. J lost 5 bases, V lost 2 bases, and 9 bases had no gene match.

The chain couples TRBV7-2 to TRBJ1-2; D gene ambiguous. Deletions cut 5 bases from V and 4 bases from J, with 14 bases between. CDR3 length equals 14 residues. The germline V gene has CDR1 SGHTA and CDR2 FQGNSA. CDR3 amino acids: CASSQIDTVYGYTF. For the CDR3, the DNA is TGTGCCAGCAGCCAGATAGACACCGTCTATGGCTACACCTTC. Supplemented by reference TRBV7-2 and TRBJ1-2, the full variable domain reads GAGVSQSPSNKVTEKGKDVELRCDPISGHTALYWYRQSLGQGLEFLIYFQGNSAPDKSGLPSDRFSAERTGGSVSTLTIQRTQQEDSAVYLCASSQIDTVYGYTFGSGTRLTVV.

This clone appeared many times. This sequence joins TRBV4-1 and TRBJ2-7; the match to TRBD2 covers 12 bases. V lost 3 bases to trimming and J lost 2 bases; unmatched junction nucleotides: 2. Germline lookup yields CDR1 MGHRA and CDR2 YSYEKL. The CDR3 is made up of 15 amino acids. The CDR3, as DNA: TGCGCCAGCAGCCATCTAGCGGGGGGGCCCTACGAGCAGTACTTC. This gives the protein CASSHLAGGPYEQYF.

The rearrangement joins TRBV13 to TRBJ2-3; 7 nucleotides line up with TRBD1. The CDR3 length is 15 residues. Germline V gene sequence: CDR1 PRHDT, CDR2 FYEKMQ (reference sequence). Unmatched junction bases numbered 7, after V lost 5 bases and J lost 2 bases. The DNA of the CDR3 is TGTGCCAGCAGCCCGTCACAGGGGACCACAGATACGCAGTATTTT. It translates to CASSPSQGTTDTQYF.

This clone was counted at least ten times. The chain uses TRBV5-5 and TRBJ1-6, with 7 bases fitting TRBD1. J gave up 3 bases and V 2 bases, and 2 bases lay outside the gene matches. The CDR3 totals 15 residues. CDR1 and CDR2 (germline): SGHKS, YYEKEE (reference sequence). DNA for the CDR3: TGTGCCAGCAGCTTTTACAGGGGCTATAATTCACCCCTCCACTTT. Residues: CASSFYRGYNSPLHF.

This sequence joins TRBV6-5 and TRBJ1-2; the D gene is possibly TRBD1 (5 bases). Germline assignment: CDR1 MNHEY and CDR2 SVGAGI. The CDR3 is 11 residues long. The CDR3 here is CASTDYYGYTF. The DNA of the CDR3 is TGTGCTTCGACAGACTACTATGGCTACACCTTC.

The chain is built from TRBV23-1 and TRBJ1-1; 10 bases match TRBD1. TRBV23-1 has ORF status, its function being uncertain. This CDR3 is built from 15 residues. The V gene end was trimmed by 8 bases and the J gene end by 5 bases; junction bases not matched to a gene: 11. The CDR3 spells CASWTTGGAGTEAFF. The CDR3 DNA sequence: TGCGCCAGCTGGACGACAGGGGGCGCCGGTACTGAAGCTTTCTTT.

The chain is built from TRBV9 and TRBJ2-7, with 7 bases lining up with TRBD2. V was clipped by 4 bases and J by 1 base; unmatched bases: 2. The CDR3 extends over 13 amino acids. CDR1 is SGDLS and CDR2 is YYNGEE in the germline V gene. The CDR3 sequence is CASSSGGSYEQYF. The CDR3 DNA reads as TGTGCCAGCAGCTCGGGGGGTTCCTACGAGCAGTACTTC.

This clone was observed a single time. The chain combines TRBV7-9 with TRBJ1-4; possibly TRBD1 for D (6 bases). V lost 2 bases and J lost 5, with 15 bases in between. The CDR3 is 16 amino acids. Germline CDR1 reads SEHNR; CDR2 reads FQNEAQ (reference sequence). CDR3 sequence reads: CASSLPPGGVNEKLFF. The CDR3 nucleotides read TGTGCCAGCAGCTTACCCCCGGGGGGCGTGAATGAAAAACTGTTTTTT.

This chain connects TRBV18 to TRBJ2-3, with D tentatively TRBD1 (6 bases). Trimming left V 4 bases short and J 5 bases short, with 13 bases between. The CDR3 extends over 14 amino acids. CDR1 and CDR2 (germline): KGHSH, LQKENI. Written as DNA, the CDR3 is TGTGCCAGCTCACGAGATACAGGGCTAGATACGCAGTATTTT. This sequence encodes CASSRDTGLDTQYF.

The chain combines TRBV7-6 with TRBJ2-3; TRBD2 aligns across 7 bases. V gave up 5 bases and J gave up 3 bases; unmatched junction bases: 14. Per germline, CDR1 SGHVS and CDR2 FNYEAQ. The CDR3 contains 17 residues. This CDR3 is CASSPLGGSGLTDTQYF. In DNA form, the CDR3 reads TGTGCCAGCAGCCCTTTGGGCGGGAGCGGACTTACAGATACGCAGTATTTT.

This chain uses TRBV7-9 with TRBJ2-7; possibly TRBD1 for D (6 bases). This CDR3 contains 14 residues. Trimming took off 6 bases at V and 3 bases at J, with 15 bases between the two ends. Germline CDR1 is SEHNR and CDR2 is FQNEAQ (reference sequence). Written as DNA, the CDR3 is TGTGCCAGCAGTCCACCCCAGGGGTTCTACGAGCAGTACTTC. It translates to CASSPPQGFYEQYF. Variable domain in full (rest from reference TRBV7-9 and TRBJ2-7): DTGVSQNPRHKITKRGQNVTFRCDPISEHNRLYWYRQTLGQGPEFLTYFQNEAQLEKSRLLSDRFSAERPKGSFSTLEIQRTEQGDSAMYLCASSPPQGFYEQYFGPGTRLTVT.

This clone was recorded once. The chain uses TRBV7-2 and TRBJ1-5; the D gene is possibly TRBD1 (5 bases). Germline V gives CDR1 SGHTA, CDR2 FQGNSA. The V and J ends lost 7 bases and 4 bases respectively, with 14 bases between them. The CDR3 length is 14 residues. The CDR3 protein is CASTWGDGNQPQHF. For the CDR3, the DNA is TGTGCCAGCACCTGGGGGGACGGAAATCAGCCCCAGCATTTT.

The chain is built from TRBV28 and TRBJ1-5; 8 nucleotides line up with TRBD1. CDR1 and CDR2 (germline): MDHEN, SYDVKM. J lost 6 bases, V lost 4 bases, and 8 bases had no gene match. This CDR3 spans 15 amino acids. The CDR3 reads CASSSSSGGGQPQHF. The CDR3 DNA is TGTGCCAGCAGTTCGTCATCAGGGGGCGGTCAGCCCCAGCATTTT.

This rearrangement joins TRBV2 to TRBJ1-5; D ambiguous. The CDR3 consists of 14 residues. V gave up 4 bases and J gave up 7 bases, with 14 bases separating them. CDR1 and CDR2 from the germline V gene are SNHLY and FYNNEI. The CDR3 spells CASSGSGREQPQHF. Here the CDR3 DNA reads TGTGCCAGCAGTGGGTCCGGGAGGGAGCAGCCCCAGCATTTT. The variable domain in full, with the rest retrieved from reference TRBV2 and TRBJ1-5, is EPEVTQTPSHQVTQMGQEVILRCVPISNHLYFYWYRQILGQKVEFLVSFYNNEISEKSEIFDDQFSVERPDGSNFTLKIRSTKLEDSAMYFCASSGSGREQPQHFGDGTRLSIL.

Here the CDR3 reads CASSLVYGTGGYNEQFF. CDR3 bases: TGTGCCAGCAGCTTAGTTTATGGGACAGGGGGTTACAATGAGCAGTTCTTC. The chain couples TRBV7-2 to TRBJ2-1; 11 nucleotides align to TRBD1. With V trimmed by 1 base and J by 4 bases, 6 bases remained unmatched. Germline V gene lookup returns CDR1 SGHTA and CDR2 FQGNSA. This CDR3 has 17 amino acids. The variable domain in full, completed from reference TRBV7-2 and TRBJ2-1, reads GAGVSQSPSNKVTEKGKDVELRCDPISGHTALYWYRQSLGQGLEFLIYFQGNSAPDKSGLPSDRFSAERTGGSVSTLTIQRTQQEDSAVYLCASSLVYGTGGYNEQFFGPGTRLTVL.

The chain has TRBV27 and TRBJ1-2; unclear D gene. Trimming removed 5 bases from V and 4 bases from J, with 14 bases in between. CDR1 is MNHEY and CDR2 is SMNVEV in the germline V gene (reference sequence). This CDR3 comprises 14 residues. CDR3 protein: CASSATLTGYGYTF. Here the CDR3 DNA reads TGTGCCAGCAGTGCGACCCTCACGGGCTATGGCTACACCTTC.

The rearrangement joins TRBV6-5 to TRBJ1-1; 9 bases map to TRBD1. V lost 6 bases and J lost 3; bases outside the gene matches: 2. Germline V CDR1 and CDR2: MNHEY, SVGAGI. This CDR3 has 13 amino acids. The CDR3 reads CASRDRGYTEAFF. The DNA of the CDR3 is TGTGCCAGCAGAGACAGGGGGTACACTGAAGCTTTCTTT.

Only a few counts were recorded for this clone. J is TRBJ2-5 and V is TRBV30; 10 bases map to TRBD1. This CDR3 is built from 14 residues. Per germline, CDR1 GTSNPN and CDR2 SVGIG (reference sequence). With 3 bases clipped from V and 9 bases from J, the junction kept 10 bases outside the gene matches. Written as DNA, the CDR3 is TGTGCCTGGAGGGCTGACAGGGGGCATGGTCCCCAGTACTTC. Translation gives CAWRADRGHGPQYF.

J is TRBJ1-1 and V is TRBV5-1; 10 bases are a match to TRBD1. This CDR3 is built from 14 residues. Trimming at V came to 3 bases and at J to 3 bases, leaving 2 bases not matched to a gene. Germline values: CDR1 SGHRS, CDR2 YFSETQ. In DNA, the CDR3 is TGCGCCAGCAGCTCGACAGGGGGCGACACTGAAGCTTTCTTT. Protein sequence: CASSSTGGDTEAFF.